Listed below are T cell receptor beta chains from one sample, sequenced in a study of blood T cell repertoires in COVID-19. Here immunoSEQ multiplex PCR was the method, and the copy in TCRdb shows in-frame clones only, minus some. The sample has about 240,000 clones, more than 70% seen once. The sample consisted of peripheral blood. Every receptor here comes from a man older than 75 with acute or convalescent COVID-19. Each CDR3 is given with its conserved first and last residue. Fields, in order: clone size, J gene, D gene, V gene, CDR3 DNA, CDR3 protein. A D gene is named only where the DNA matches it firmly. The size field is filled for only some rows; it gives once, few, many or a size class.

NA TRBJ1-6 NA TRBV6-2/TRBV6-3 TGTGCCAGCAGTTCCACCGTCAGGGGTGGGTCACCCCTCCACTTT CASSSTVRGGSPLHF
NA TRBJ1-1 NA TRBV5-1 TGCGCCAGCAGCTCAACCGGGATTAACACTGAAGCTTTCTTT CASSSTGINTEAFF
once TRBJ2-3 NA TRBV6-1 TGTGCCAGCAGTGAAGCGTTCGGGAGACCAGGGACAGATACGCAGTATTTT CASSEAFGRPGTDTQYF
once TRBJ2-7 TRBD2 TRBV6-5 TGTGCCAGCAGTTTAGGGACTACCCCAACCTACGAGCAGTACTTC CASSLGTTPTYEQYF
NA TRBJ2-5 NA TRBV7-7 TGTGCTAGCAGCTTGGCAGCGGGAGAGACCCAGTACTTC CASSLAAGETQYF
once TRBJ1-1 NA TRBV27 TGTGCCAGCAGTACCAGGGTTCGTGCCACTGAAGCTTTCTTT CASSTRVRATEAFF
NA TRBJ1-1 TRBD1 TRBV7-8 TGTGCCAGCAGCCCCTCAGGGGGAATTAACACTGAAGCTTTCTTT CASSPSGGINTEAFF
NA TRBJ2-1 TRBD1 TRBV5-5 TGTGCCAGCGGTGAGCAACAGGGGGCCTCCTACAATGAGCAGTTCTTC CASGEQQGASYNEQFF
NA TRBJ2-1 TRBD2 TRBV4-3 TGCGCCAGCAGCCAAGAGGGAGGAGGACTAGCGGCCTACAATGAGCAGTTCTTC CASSQEGGGLAAYNEQFF
NA TRBJ1-2 NA TRBV5-6 TGTGCCAGCAGCTTTGGGGCAGAAGGGATTAAAGGCTATGGCTACACCTTC CASSFGAEGIKGYGYTF
NA TRBJ1-5 NA TRBV28 TGTGCCAGCAGAACAGGGCGCAATCAGCCCCAGCATTTT CASRTGRNQPQHF
NA TRBJ2-7 NA TRBV20-1 TGCAGTGCTAGTCAACAGGGTAAATCCTACGAGCAGTACTTC CSASQQGKSYEQYF
NA TRBJ2-7 NA TRBV2 TGTGCCAGCAGGAGAGGCGGGTTTGTCGAGCAGTACTTC CASRRGGFVEQYF
NA TRBJ1-5 NA TRBV28 TGTGCCAGCACTTCATGGCAGGGGCAGCAGCCCCAGCATTTT CASTSWQGQQPQHF
NA TRBJ1-1 TRBD1 TRBV4-1 TGCGCCAGCAGCCCCGTGGAGGGGGCCACTGAAGCTTTCTTT CASSPVEGATEAFF
once TRBJ1-1 TRBD1 TRBV13 TGTGCCAGCAGCCCGTTGAGACAGGGGTTCACTGAAGCTTTCTTT CASSPLRQGFTEAFF
NA TRBJ2-5 NA TRBV5-1 TGCGCCAGCAGCTTGTCGGGGGGCCGGTTGGAGACCCAGTACTTC CASSLSGGRLETQYF
NA TRBJ2-5 TRBD2 TRBV7-7 TGTGCTAGCAGTTCCGGGACTAGCGGGGGAGTAAGGCAAGAGACCCAGTACTTC CASSSGTSGGVRQETQYF
NA TRBJ1-1 NA TRBV2 TGTGCCAGCAGTGGTGACAGTCGGGCTTTCTTT CASSGDSRAFF
NA TRBJ1-4 TRBD1 TRBV10-3 TGTGCCGCGGGACAGGGATCCGAAAAACTGTTTTTT CAAGQGSEKLFF
NA TRBJ1-5 NA TRBV7-8 TGTGCCAGCAGCTTTCTGGCAGTCGGGAGCAATCAGCCCCAGCATTTT CASSFLAVGSNQPQHF
once TRBJ1-3 NA TRBV4-3 TGCGCCAGCAGCCAAGATCCCCCCACTAGCTCTGGAAACACCATATATTTT CASSQDPPTSSGNTIYF
NA TRBJ1-2 NA TRBV14 TGTGCCAGCAGCCAAGTAGTCGGTCAATATAGCTATGGCTACACCTTC CASSQVVGQYSYGYTF
once TRBJ1-1 TRBD1 TRBV5-1 TGCGCCAGCAGCTTGGTTGGGACAGGGATGAACACTGAAGCTTTCTTT CASSLVGTGMNTEAFF
NA TRBJ1-3 NA TRBV18 TGTGCCAGCTCACCGGGCAGGGCTGGAAACACCATATATTTT CASSPGRAGNTIYF
NA TRBJ2-3 NA TRBV27 TGTGCCACCAGTTCGCCCCCCCGGGCCGGGGGAGATACGCAGTATTTT CATSSPPRAGGDTQYF
NA TRBJ2-5 NA TRBV3-1/TRBV3-2 TGTGCCAGCAGCCAAGTTGGGCGGATAGGGGGAGAGACCCAGTACTTC CASSQVGRIGGETQYF
once TRBJ1-1 NA TRBV11-3 TGTGCCAGCAGCTTAGTCACGGGGACTGAAGCTTTCTTT CASSLVTGTEAFF
NA TRBJ1-2 NA TRBV7-2 TGTGCCAGCAGCTTAGGATCTCCGGCGGGCTATGGCTACACCTTC CASSLGSPAGYGYTF
few TRBJ1-2 NA TRBV10-3 TGTGCCATCAGTGAGTCTTCTACTCTAGCTAACTATGGCTACACCTTC CAISESSTLANYGYTF
NA TRBJ1-1 TRBD1 TRBV6-5 TGTGCCAGCAGTAATCCGGGACAGGGTGGGACTGAAGCTTTCTTT CASSNPGQGGTEAFF
NA TRBJ1-5 TRBD1 TRBV19 TGTGCCAGTAGTATATTTGGACAGGGGACCGTCCCGGGCAATCAGCCCCAGCATTTT CASSIFGQGTVPGNQPQHF
NA TRBJ2-6 TRBD1 TRBV7-8 TGTGCCAGCAGCCATAGGACAGGGGGTGGGGCCAACGTCCTGACTTTC CASSHRTGGGANVLTF
few TRBJ2-5 NA TRBV2 TGTGCCAGCAGTGTTGGGAGAAAAGAGACCCAGTACTTC CASSVGRKETQYF
NA TRBJ2-3 TRBD2 TRBV2 TGTGCCGGGGGGAGGGCTAACACAGATACGCAGTATTTT CAGGRANTDTQYF
NA TRBJ2-1 NA TRBV29-1 TGCAGCGTTGGACATTACAATGAGCAGTTCTTC CSVGHYNEQFF
NA TRBJ1-4 TRBD1 TRBV11-2 TGTGCCAGTACTCTCAGGACAGGGGGCTTACGAGAAAAACTGTTTTTT CASTLRTGGLREKLFF
NA TRBJ2-3 TRBD1 TRBV5-1 TGCGCCAGCAGCTCGAGGGGGCTCGAGACAGATACGCAGTATTTT CASSSRGLETDTQYF
NA TRBJ1-4 NA TRBV7-8 TGTGCCAGCAGCCTAGGGGTGGGCAGGATGAATGAAAAACTGTTTTTT CASSLGVGRMNEKLFF
NA TRBJ2-7 TRBD2 TRBV10-1 TGCGCGGGGGAGGGTCTATCCTACGAGCAGTACTTC CAGEGLSYEQYF
few TRBJ2-5 TRBD2 TRBV7-2 TGTGCCAGCAGCTTACGGGGGGGTCGAGAGACCCAGTACTTC CASSLRGGRETQYF
once TRBJ2-1 NA TRBV28 TGTGCCAGCAGTTCCTCGGGCGGGACTGGTAGAGGGTCTGAGCAGTTCTTC CASSSSGGTGRGSEQFF
once TRBJ2-7 TRBD1 TRBV10-3 TGTGCCATCAGGGCCTCAGGGGGCGAGCAGTACTTC CAIRASGGEQYF
NA TRBJ1-5 NA TRBV6-1 TGTGCCAGCAGTGAATTATCACAGATACCCAATCAGCCCCAGCATTTT CASSELSQIPNQPQHF
once TRBJ2-2 NA TRBV12-3/TRBV12-4 TGTGCCAGCCGGGTAGGCGGCACCGGGGAGCTGTTTTTT CASRVGGTGELFF
NA TRBJ1-1 TRBD1 TRBV6-5 TGTGCCAGCACGTCCCCCCGGGACAGTGAAGCTTTCTTT CASTSPRDSEAFF
NA TRBJ1-3 NA TRBV5-1 TGCGCCAGCAGCTTGGGTCCCGGAGTCTCTGGAAACACCATATATTTT CASSLGPGVSGNTIYF
NA TRBJ2-2 NA TRBV2 TGTGCCAGCGAGGGCCAGGGGTACACCGGGGAGCTGTTTTTT CASEGQGYTGELFF
NA TRBJ2-2 NA TRBV21-1 TGTGCCAGCAGCAACCCCGGACAGGGGGGGTGGAGGAGTATCGGGGAGCTGTTTTTT CASSNPGQGGWRSIGELFF
many TRBJ2-7 NA TRBV18 TGTGCCAGCTCCCCGACCGGGACACCCTACGAGCAGTACTTC CASSPTGTPYEQYF
NA TRBJ2-7 NA TRBV27 TGTGCCAGCCAAGGGACTCGGTGGGGAGAGCAGTACTTC CASQGTRWGEQYF
NA TRBJ2-7 NA TRBV5-6 TGTGCCAGTACACGGGAAAGCTACGAGCAGTACTTC CASTRESYEQYF
NA TRBJ2-3 NA TRBV21-1 TGTGCCAGCAGGAGGACTAGCGGGAGGGCCACAGATACGCAGTATTTT CASRRTSGRATDTQYF
NA TRBJ1-3 NA TRBV4-3 TGCGCCAGCAGCCAGGTAATACAGGGCCTCTCTGGAAACACCATATATTTT CASSQVIQGLSGNTIYF
NA TRBJ2-5 TRBD1 TRBV3-1/TRBV3-2 TGTGCCAGCAGCCCCAGGGGGAGCCCCGGGGAGACCCAGTACTTC CASSPRGSPGETQYF
NA TRBJ1-5 TRBD1 TRBV19 TGTGCCAGTAGTAGGGGACAGGTGGGCAATCAGCCCCAGCATTTT CASSRGQVGNQPQHF
once TRBJ2-7 TRBD1 TRBV5-6 TGTGCCAGCAGCTTCCCAGGGGGCTTCTACGAGCAGTACTTC CASSFPGGFYEQYF
NA TRBJ1-1 NA TRBV7-8 TGTGCCAGCAGCGTGACAGCTCCGAACACTGAAGCTTTCTTT CASSVTAPNTEAFF